This T cell receptor beta chain was sequenced during a study of T cell repertoires and HLA-DP antigens. Study background: The donors, ranging 18-to-29 to 60-to-69 years, included a couple of males and one female.

The germline gives CDR1 SGHDT, CDR2 YYEEEE. CDR3 length: 14 amino acids. Trimming took off 3 bases at V and 3 bases at J, with 10 bases between the two ends. Primers targeted 54 TRBV and 13 TRBJ segments. Profiling relied on immunoSEQ multiplex PCR, and the TCRdb table lists in-frame clones only, not all of them. The data show about 89,000 clones, with approximately 89% seen just once and 1.7% held by the top ten. Note on this clone: Its antigen is unknown.

Purity of the untouched CD4+ T cells was approximately 98%. This clonotype was sampled from a man over 45 in good health and CMV-seronegative. This sequence joins TRBV5-6 and TRBJ1-5; D gene uncertain. Material for sequencing was CD4+ T cells from PBMCs. In DNA form, the CDR3 reads TGTGCCAGCAGCTCGTCCCTAGACAATCAGCCCCAGCATTTT. This encodes CASSSSLDNQPQHF.